This is a list of T cell receptor beta chains from one sample in a study of OX40 agonist ivuxolimab in advanced cancers. Assay: immunoSEQ multiplex PCR; the TCRdb copy retains only in-frame clones and omits some. The sample consists of tens of thousands of clones, about 93% of them appearing once. The sequencing used CD4+ or CD8+ T cells sorted from blood, collected in a trial of the OX40 agonist ivuxolimab. The receptor set was obtained from an adult with an advanced solid tumor such as melanoma, head and neck, liver or kidney cancer. The CDR3 runs from the conserved cysteine through the conserved F or W. The D gene is left open where the match is weak. The size of a clone is reported for some rows only, either as once, few or many, or as a class for expanded clones.

CDR3 protein,CDR3 DNA,D gene,V gene,clone size,J gene
CASSLGRGSSSDEQFF,TGTGCCAGCAGCTTAGGGCGGGGGAGCAGTTCCGATGAGCAGTTCTTC,TRBD2,TRBV7-9,.,TRBJ2-1
CAWSLTYNYGYTF,TGTGCCTGGAGTTTGACTTATAACTATGGCTACACCTTC,.,TRBV30,.,TRBJ1-2
CAWSSTIGTYEKLFF,TGTGCCTGGAGTTCGACCATAGGGACCTATGAAAAACTGTTTTTT,.,TRBV30,.,TRBJ1-4
CASSEGVTGENTEAFF,TGTGCCAGCAGTGAGGGTGTTACAGGCGAGAACACTGAAGCTTTCTTT,.,TRBV25-1,.,TRBJ1-1
CASPEGGYNEQFF,TGTGCCAGCCCGGAGGGAGGGTACAATGAGCAGTTCTTC,TRBD2,TRBV6-1,.,TRBJ2-1
CAWGDASTDTQYF,TGTGCCTGGGGGGACGCTAGCACAGATACGCAGTATTTT,.,TRBV30,.,TRBJ2-3
CASSPSHQGYEQYF,TGCGCCAGCAGCCCGTCCCACCAGGGTTACGAGCAGTACTTC,.,TRBV4-1,once,TRBJ2-7
CASSQTGQGGYEQYF,TGCGCCAGCAGCCAGACGGGACAGGGTGGTTACGAGCAGTACTTC,TRBD1,TRBV4-1,.,TRBJ2-7
CASSEYAAPNEKLFF,TGTGCCAGCAGTGAGTACGCGGCGCCTAATGAAAAACTGTTTTTT,.,TRBV6-4,.,TRBJ1-4
CASSQEGQPFRREQYF,TGCGCCAGCAGCCAAGAAGGGCAGCCGTTCAGGCGCGAGCAGTACTTC,.,TRBV4-1,.,TRBJ2-7
CASSIMAEGNTIYF,TGTGCCAGCAGCATAATGGCAGAAGGAAACACCATATATTTT,.,TRBV5-4,.,TRBJ1-3
CASSLTTGYYTEAFF,TGTGCCAGCAGCTTAACGACAGGGTACTACACTGAAGCTTTCTTT,TRBD1,TRBV11-2,once,TRBJ1-1
CASSLGQNSGNTIYF,TGTGCCAGCAGCTTGGGACAGAACTCTGGAAACACCATATATTTT,.,TRBV5-5,.,TRBJ1-3
CASSLASGWEQFF,TGTGCCAGCAGCTTGGCTAGCGGGTGGGAGCAGTTCTTC,TRBD2,TRBV7-2,.,TRBJ2-1
CSVEVRQSLTEAFF,TGCAGCGTTGAAGTGAGGCAGAGCCTCACTGAAGCTTTCTTT,.,TRBV29-1,.,TRBJ1-1
CASSLGGYSTDTQYF,TGTGCCAGCAGCCTCGGAGGTTATAGCACAGATACGCAGTATTTT,.,TRBV14,.,TRBJ2-3
CASSSLAGRGEQFF,TGTGCCAGCAGTTCCCTCGCGGGCCGGGGGGAGCAGTTCTTC,.,TRBV27,.,TRBJ2-1
CASSPTIAYEQYF,TGCGCCAGCAGCCCTACTATTGCCTACGAGCAGTACTTC,.,TRBV4-3,.,TRBJ2-7
CSARSGDRASGGELFF,TGCAGCGCTCGGAGTGGGGACAGGGCGTCCGGCGGGGAGCTGTTTTTT,TRBD1,TRBV29-1,.,TRBJ2-2
CASSSWLPEPNTEAFF,TGTGCCAGCAGCTCATGGCTTCCGGAACCGAACACTGAAGCTTTCTTT,.,TRBV11-2,once,TRBJ1-1
CASSSTTGDTQYF,TGTGCCAGCAGTTCTACGACAGGAGATACGCAGTATTTT,.,TRBV27,.,TRBJ2-3
CASRFSAKNEQFF,TGTGCCAGCAGGTTCTCAGCTAAGAATGAGCAGTTCTTC,.,TRBV13,.,TRBJ2-1
CASSSLGEQETQYF,TGTGCCAGCAGTTCCCTCGGCGAGCAAGAGACCCAGTACTTC,.,TRBV27,.,TRBJ2-5
CASSDAGGFSTDTQYF,TGTGCCAGCAGTGATGCAGGGGGGTTTAGCACAGATACGCAGTATTTT,.,TRBV2,.,TRBJ2-3
CASSPRQGFYGYTF,TGTGCCAGCAGCCCCAGACAGGGATTCTATGGCTACACCTTC,TRBD1,TRBV5-4,.,TRBJ1-2
CASSQGIGPNQPQHF,TGCGCCAGCAGCCAAGGAATCGGGCCGAATCAGCCCCAGCATTTT,.,TRBV4-3,.,TRBJ1-5
CASSLAGFNEQFF,TGTGCCAGCAGTTTAGCTGGGTTCAATGAGCAGTTCTTC,.,TRBV27,.,TRBJ2-1
CASSQDTFGSFTDTQYF,TGCGCCAGCAGCCAAGATACATTCGGCTCCTTCACAGATACGCAGTATTTT,.,TRBV4-1,.,TRBJ2-3
CASSIPAGQHTF,TGTGCCAGCAGTATACCGGCGGGACAGCACACCTTC,TRBD1,TRBV6-6,.,TRBJ1-2
CASSLPGGDTQYF,TGCGCCAGCTCGTTACCGGGCGGAGATACGCAGTATTTT,.,TRBV10-1,once,TRBJ2-3
CASNRGDTQYF,TGTGCCAGCAACAGGGGAGATACGCAGTATTTT,TRBD1,TRBV25-1,.,TRBJ2-3
CASVGPMNTEAFF,TGTGCCAGCGTTGGACCCATGAACACTGAAGCTTTCTTT,.,TRBV2,.,TRBJ1-1
CASTQGAGERYEQYF,TGTGCCAGCACTCAAGGGGCAGGGGAGAGGTACGAGCAGTACTTC,.,TRBV27,.,TRBJ2-7
CASSERGEAFF,TGCGCCAGCAGCGAGAGAGGGGAGGCTTTCTTT,.,TRBV5-1,.,TRBJ1-1
CAWSGSPNEQFF,TGTGCCTGGAGTGGGTCTCCTAATGAGCAGTTCTTC,.,TRBV30,.,TRBJ2-1
CASSDGNEQFF,TGTGCCAGCAGTGACGGAAATGAGCAGTTCTTC,.,TRBV6-4,.,TRBJ2-1
CASSQDGNYGYTF,TGCGCCAGCAGCCAAGACGGAAACTATGGCTACACCTTC,.,TRBV4-3,.,TRBJ1-2
CASSKLSPDRGQETQYF,TGTGCCAGTAGTAAACTCTCTCCGGACAGGGGACAAGAGACCCAGTACTTC,TRBD1,TRBV19,.,TRBJ2-5
CASSLMDTQNTEAFF,TGTGCCAGCAGTTTAATGGACACTCAGAACACTGAAGCTTTCTTT,.,TRBV27,.,TRBJ1-1
CASSQDPEGAKNIQYF,TGTGCCAGCAGCCAAGATCCGGAGGGGGCGAAGAACATTCAGTACTTC,.,TRBV14,.,TRBJ2-4
CASRVDSALQPQHF,TGTGCCAGCAGGGTGGACAGCGCTCTTCAGCCCCAGCATTTT,.,TRBV6-1,.,TRBJ1-5
CASSLLEDYEQYF,TGTGCCAGCAGCTTATTGGAGGACTACGAGCAGTACTTC,.,TRBV7-2,.,TRBJ2-7
CATPGALDNEQFF,TGTGCCACCCCGGGGGCACTAGACAATGAGCAGTTCTTC,.,TRBV15,.,TRBJ2-1
CASSLYPSGRDEQFF,TGTGCCAGCAGTTTATACCCTAGCGGGAGGGATGAGCAGTTCTTC,TRBD2,TRBV27,.,TRBJ2-1
CATSGQVGGPGSGYTF,TGTGCCACCAGCGGACAAGTAGGGGGGCCGGGGTCAGGCTACACCTTC,.,TRBV15,.,TRBJ1-2
CASSSRQGLSTDTQYF,TGTGCCAGCAGCTCCCGACAGGGGTTGAGCACAGATACGCAGTATTTT,TRBD1,TRBV7-9,.,TRBJ2-3
CASSQDEGQRINYGYTF,TGCGCCAGCAGCCAAGATGAGGGACAGCGAATCAACTATGGCTACACCTTC,TRBD1,TRBV4-1,.,TRBJ1-2
CASSSYRGNTGELFF,TGTGCCAGCAGTTCCTATCGGGGGAACACCGGGGAGCTGTTTTTT,.,TRBV28,.,TRBJ2-2
CASSPRSSSYEQYF,TGTGCCAGCTCACCAAGGTCCAGCTCCTACGAGCAGTACTTC,.,TRBV18,.,TRBJ2-7
CASKGGINEQYF,TGCGCCAGCAAGGGAGGGATCAACGAGCAGTACTTC,TRBD2,TRBV5-1,.,TRBJ2-7
CASSYGGGDQETQYF,TGTGCCAGCAGTTACGGCGGGGGGGACCAAGAGACCCAGTACTTC,TRBD2,TRBV6-5,once,TRBJ2-5
CASSHGGSYEQYF,TGTGCCAGCAGTCACGGGGGATCCTACGAGCAGTACTTC,.,TRBV27,.,TRBJ2-7